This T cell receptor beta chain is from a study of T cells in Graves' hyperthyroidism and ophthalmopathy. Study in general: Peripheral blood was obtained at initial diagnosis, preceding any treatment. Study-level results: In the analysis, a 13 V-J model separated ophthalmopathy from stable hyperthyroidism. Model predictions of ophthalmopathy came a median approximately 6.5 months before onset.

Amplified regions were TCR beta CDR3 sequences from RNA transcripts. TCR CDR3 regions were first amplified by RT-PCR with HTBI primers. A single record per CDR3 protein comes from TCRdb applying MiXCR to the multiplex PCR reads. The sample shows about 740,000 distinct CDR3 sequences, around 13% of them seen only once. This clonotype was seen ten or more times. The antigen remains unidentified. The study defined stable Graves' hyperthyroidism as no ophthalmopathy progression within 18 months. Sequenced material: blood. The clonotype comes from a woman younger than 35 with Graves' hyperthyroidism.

The CDR3 sequence: CASSYTTSVVNEQFF. The CDR3 DNA reads as TGTGCCAGCAGTTACACCACCTCAGTCGTCAATGAGCAGTTCTTC. The chain has TRBV6-6 and TRBJ2-1; D uncertain. This CDR3 has 15 amino acids. Germline V gene data show CDR1 as MNHNY and CDR2 as SVGAGI (reference sequence). The V end was cut by 2 bases, the J end by 6 bases, with 14 bases between.